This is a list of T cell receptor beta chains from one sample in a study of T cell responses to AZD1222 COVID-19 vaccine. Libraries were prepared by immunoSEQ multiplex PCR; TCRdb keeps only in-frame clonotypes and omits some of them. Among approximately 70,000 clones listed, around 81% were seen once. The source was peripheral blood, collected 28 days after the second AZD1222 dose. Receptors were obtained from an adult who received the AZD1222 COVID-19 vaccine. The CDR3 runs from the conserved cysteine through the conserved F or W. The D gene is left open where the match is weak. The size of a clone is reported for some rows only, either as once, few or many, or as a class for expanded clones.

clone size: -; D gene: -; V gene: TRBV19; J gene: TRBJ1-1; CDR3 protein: CASRSLNMNTEAFF; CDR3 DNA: TGTGCCAGTAGAAGTTTGAACATGAACACTGAAGCTTTCTTT
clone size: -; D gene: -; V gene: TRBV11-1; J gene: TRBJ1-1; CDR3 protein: CASSPSGQTPSTEAFF; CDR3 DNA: TGTGCCAGCAGCCCTTCCGGACAAACCCCATCCACTGAAGCTTTCTTT
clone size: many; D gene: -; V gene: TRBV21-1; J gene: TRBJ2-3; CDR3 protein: CATQEADTQYF; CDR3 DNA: TGTGCCACCCAGGAGGCAGATACGCAGTATTTT
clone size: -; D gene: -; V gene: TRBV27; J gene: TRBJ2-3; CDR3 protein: CASSPRSIDTDTQYF; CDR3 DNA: TGTGCCAGCAGTCCCAGGAGTATAGACACAGATACGCAGTATTTT
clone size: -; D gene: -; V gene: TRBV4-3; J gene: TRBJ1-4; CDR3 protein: CASSQDPRTMNEKLFF; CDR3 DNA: TGCGCCAGCAGCCAAGATCCTAGGACAATGAATGAAAAACTGTTTTTT
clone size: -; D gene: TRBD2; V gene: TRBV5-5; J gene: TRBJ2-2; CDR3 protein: CASSWGLAGELFF; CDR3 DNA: TGTGCCAGCAGCTGGGGACTAGCTGGGGAGCTGTTTTTT
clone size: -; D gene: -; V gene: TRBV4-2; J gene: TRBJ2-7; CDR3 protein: CASSQDVGRYYEQYF; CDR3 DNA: TGTGCCAGCAGCCAAGATGTGGGCAGATACTACGAGCAGTACTTC
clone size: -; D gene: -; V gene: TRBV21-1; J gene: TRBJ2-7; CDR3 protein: CASSKGTGSYEQYF; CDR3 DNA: TGTGCCAGCAGCAAAGGAACAGGATCCTACGAGCAGTACTTC
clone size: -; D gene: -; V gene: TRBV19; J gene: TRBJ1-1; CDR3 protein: CASSKQQLALGGTEAFF; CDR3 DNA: TGTGCCAGTAGTAAGCAACAGTTAGCCTTAGGGGGCACTGAAGCTTTCTTT
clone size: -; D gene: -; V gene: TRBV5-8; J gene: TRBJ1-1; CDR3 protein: CASSLESNTEAFF; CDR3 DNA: TGTGCCAGCAGCTTGGAATCGAACACTGAAGCTTTCTTT
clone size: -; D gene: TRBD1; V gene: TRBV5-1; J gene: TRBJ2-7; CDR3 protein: CASSRGQGSSYEQYF; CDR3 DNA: TGCGCCAGCAGCCGCGGACAGGGGAGCTCCTACGAGCAGTACTTC
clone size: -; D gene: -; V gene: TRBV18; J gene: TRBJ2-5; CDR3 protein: CASSPSSTGYQTQYF; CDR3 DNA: TGTGCCAGCTCCCCGTCTAGCACCGGGTATCAGACCCAGTACTTC
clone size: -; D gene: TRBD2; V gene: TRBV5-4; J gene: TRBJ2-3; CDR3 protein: CACGGPSTDTQYF; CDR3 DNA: TGTGCCTGCGGGGGGCCTAGCACAGATACGCAGTATTTT
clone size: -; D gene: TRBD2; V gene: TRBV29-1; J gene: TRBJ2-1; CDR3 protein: CSVKAGGYNEQFF; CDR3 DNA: TGCAGCGTCAAGGCCGGGGGGTACAATGAGCAGTTCTTC
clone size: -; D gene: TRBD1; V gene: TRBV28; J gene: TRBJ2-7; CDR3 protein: CASSGTGQAHEQYF; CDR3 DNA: TGTGCCAGCAGCGGAACGGGACAGGCCCACGAGCAGTACTTC
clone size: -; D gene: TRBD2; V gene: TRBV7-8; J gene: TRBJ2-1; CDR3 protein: CASSFHGSGNLDEQFF; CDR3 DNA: TGTGCCAGCAGCTTTCACGGAAGCGGGAATTTGGATGAGCAGTTCTTC
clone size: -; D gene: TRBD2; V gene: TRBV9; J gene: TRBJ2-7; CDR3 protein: CASSVEGLAGSYEQYF; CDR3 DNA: TGTGCCAGCAGCGTAGAAGGACTAGCGGGGTCCTACGAGCAGTACTTC
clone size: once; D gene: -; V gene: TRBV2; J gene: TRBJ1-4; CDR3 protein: CASTGGAREKLFF; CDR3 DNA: TGTGCCAGCACTGGAGGGGCTAGAGAAAAACTGTTTTTT
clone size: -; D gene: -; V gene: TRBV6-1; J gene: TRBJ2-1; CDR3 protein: CASSEEDMYNEQFF; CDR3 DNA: TGTGCCAGCAGTGAAGAGGACATGTACAATGAGCAGTTCTTC
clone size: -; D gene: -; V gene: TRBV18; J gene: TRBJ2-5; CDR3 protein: CASSPAAGVQETQYF; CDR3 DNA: TGTGCCAGCTCTCCGGCGGCAGGGGTGCAAGAGACCCAGTACTTC
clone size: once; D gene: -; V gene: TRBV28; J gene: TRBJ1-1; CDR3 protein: CASSWGQGASFF; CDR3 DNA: -
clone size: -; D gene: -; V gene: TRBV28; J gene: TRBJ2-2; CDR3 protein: CASSLSVAVVGELFF; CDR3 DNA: TGTGCCAGCAGTTTATCCGTTGCCGTCGTCGGGGAGCTGTTTTTT
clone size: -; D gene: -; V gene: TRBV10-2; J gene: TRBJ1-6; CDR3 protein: CASVAGHPTNSPLHF; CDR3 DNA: TGCGCCAGCGTAGCGGGACATCCTACAAATTCACCCCTCCACTTT
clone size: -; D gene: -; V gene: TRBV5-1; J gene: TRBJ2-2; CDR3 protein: CASSLRGGPLGGELFF; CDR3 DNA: TGCGCCAGCAGCTTGAGGGGAGGCCCGCTCGGCGGGGAGCTGTTTTTT
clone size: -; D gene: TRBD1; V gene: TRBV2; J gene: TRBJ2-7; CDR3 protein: CATVGQGAEQYF; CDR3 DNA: TGTGCCACAGTCGGGCAGGGGGCCGAGCAGTACTTC
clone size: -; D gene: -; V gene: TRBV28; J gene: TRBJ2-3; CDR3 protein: CASRKGRSTSTDTQYF; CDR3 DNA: TGTGCCAGCAGAAAAGGTCGGTCTACTAGCACAGATACGCAGTATTTT
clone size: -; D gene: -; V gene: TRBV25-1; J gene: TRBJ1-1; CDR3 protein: CASSSPLGTEAFF; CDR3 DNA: TGTGCCAGCAGTAGCCCTTTGGGCACTGAAGCTTTCTTT
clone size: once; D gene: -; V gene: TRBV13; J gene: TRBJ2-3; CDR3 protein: CASSLGTRTDTQYF; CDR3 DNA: TGTGCCAGCAGCCTCGGGACCCGCACAGATACGCAGTATTTT
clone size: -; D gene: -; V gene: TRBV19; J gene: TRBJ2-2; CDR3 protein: CASRRGGRLFF; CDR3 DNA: TGTGCCAGCCGGCGGGGCGGGCGGCTGTTTTTT
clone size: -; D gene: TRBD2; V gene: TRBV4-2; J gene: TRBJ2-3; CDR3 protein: CASSHRLAGGMGTDTQYF; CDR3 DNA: TGTGCCAGCAGCCACAGACTAGCGGGAGGGATGGGCACAGATACGCAGTATTTT
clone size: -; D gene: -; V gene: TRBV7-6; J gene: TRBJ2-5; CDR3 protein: CASSLGWKGQAIETQYF; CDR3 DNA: TGTGCCAGCAGCTTGGGGTGGAAGGGGCAGGCTATAGAGACCCAGTACTTC
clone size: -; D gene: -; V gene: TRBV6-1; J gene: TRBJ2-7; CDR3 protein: CASSEAGGLYEQYF; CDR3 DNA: TGTGCCAGCAGTGAAGCGGGGGGACTCTACGAGCAGTACTTC
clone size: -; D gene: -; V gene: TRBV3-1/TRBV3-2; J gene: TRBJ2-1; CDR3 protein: CASSKERQPSGTEQFF; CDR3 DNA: TGTGCCAGCAGCAAGGAGCGTCAACCGTCGGGGACAGAGCAGTTCTTC
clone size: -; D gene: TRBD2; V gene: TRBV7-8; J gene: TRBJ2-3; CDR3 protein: CASSRGLGTDTQYF; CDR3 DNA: TGTGCCAGCAGCCGAGGACTAGGTACAGATACGCAGTATTTT
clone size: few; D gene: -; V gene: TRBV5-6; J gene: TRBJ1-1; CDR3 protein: CASSLTVNTEAFF; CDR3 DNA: TGTGCCAGCAGCTTGACGGTGAACACTGAAGCTTTCTTT
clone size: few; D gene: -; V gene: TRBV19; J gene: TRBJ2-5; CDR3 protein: CASSIMGGTQETQYF; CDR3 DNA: TGTGCCAGTAGTATTATGGGAGGGACACAAGAGACCCAGTACTTC
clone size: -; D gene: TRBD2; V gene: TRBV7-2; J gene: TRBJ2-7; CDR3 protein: CASSLGGTSGRARGEQYF; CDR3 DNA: TGTGCCAGCAGCTTAGGGGGGACTAGCGGGAGGGCCCGGGGCGAGCAGTACTTC
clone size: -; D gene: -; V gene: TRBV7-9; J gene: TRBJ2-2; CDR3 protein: CASSLGYSGNTGELFF; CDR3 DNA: TGTGCCAGCAGCTTAGGGTACAGTGGGAACACCGGGGAGCTGTTTTTT
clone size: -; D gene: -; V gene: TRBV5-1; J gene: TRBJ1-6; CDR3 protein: CASSLDGGLAPLHF; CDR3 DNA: TGCGCCAGCAGCTTGGATGGGGGGCTCGCACCCCTCCACTTT
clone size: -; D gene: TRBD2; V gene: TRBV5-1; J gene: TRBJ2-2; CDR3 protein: CASSLDAGDTGELFF; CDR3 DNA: TGCGCCAGCAGCTTGGATGCGGGAGATACCGGGGAGCTGTTTTTT
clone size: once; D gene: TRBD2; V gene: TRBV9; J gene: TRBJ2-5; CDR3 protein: CASSSFSGGWSETQYF; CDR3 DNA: TGTGCCAGCAGCTCTTTTAGCGGGGGGTGGTCGGAGACCCAGTACTTC
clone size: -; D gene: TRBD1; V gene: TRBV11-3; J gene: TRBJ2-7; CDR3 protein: CASRGDRGVPYEQYF; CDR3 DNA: TGTGCCAGCAGGGGAGACAGGGGAGTACCCTACGAGCAGTACTTC
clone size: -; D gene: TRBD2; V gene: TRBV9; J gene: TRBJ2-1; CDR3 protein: CASSSSGSSYNEQFF; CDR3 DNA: TGTGCCAGCAGTTCCAGCGGGAGCTCCTACAATGAGCAGTTCTTC
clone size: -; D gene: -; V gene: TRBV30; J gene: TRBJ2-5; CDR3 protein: CAWSRRETQYF; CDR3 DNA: TGTGCCTGGAGTCGGCGGGAGACCCAGTACTTC
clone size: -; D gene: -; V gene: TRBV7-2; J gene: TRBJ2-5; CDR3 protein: CASSLVIHGGGPVETQYF; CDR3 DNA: TGTGCCAGCAGCTTAGTGATACATGGTGGGGGGCCGGTGGAGACCCAGTACTTC
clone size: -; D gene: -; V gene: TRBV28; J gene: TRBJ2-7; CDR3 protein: CASSLFQGPLYEQYF; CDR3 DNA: TGTGCCAGCAGTTTATTTCAGGGCCCCCTCTACGAGCAGTACTTC
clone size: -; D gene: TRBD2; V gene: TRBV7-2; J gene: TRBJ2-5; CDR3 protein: CASSLAGGPGETQYF; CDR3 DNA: TGTGCCAGCAGCTTAGCGGGAGGGCCAGGGGAGACCCAGTACTTC
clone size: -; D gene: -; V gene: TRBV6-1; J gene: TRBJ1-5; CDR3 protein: CASSEETHQPQHF; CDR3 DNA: TGTGCCAGCAGTGAAGAGACCCATCAGCCCCAGCATTTT